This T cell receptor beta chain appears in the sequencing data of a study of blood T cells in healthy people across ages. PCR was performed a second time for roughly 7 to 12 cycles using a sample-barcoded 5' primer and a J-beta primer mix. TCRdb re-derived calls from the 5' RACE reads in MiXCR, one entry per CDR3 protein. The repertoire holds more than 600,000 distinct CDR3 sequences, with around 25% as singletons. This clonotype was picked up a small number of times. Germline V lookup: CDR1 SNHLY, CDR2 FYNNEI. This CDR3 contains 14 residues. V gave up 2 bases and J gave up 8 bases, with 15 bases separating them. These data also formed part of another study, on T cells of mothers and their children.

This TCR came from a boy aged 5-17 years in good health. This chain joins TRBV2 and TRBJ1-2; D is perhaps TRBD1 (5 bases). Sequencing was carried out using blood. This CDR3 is CASSERGDMRGYTF. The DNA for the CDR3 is TGTGCCAGCAGTGAACGGGGCGATATGCGAGGCTACACCTTC. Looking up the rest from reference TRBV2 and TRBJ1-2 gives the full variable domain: EPEVTQTPSHQVTQMGQEVILRCVPISNHLYFYWYRQILGQKVEFLVSFYNNEISEKSEIFDDQFSVERPDGSNFTLKIRSTKLEDSAMYFCASSERGDMRGYTFGSGTRLTVV.